A single sample is the source of the 9 T cell receptor beta chains below, sequenced in a study of T cell repertoires in cytomegalovirus infection. TCRdb processed the reads anew with MiXCR; each CDR3 protein has one entry. The top ten clones hold 18% of a sample with 160,000 or so distinct CDR3 sequences, 15% to 20% of them seen once. The sequencing input was CD8+ T cells from PBMCs. The receptors were gathered from a human donor in good health (CMV status not recorded). Some clones in this sample may be carry-over from other donors' samples.

The chain carries TRBV6-1 and TRBJ2-3; 12 bases are a match to TRBD2. The CDR3 spans 15 residues. Germline-derived CDR1 and CDR2 are MNHNS and SASEGT. V was clipped by 2 bases and J by 4 bases; unmatched bases: 1. The CDR3 coding sequence is TGTGCCAGCAGTGAACTAGCGGGAGGGCCAGATACGCAGTATTTT. This gives the protein CASSELAGGPDTQYF.

In DNA, the CDR3 is TGTGCCAGCAAGGGTCACCGACAAGAGACCCAGTACTTC. This encodes CASKGHRQETQYF. This sequence joins TRBV6-1 and TRBJ2-5; unclear D gene. The V end was cut by 7 bases, the J end by 2 bases, with 11 bases between. Per the germline V gene, CDR1 is MNHNS and CDR2 is SASEGT. There are 13 residues in the CDR3.

The J gene is TRBJ1-5, the V gene TRBV28; D perhaps matches TRBD1 (5 bases). V was trimmed by 5 bases and J by 1 base, leaving 15 bases between them. The CDR3 is 16 amino acids. CDR1 and CDR2 (germline): MDHEN, SYDVKM. The CDR3 DNA follows: TGTGCCAGCAGTCCTTCCGCCAGGGAAAGCAATCAGCCCCAGCATTTT. It yields the protein CASSPSARESNQPQHF.

This clonotype was observed many times. J is TRBJ2-1 and V is TRBV7-8, with D possibly TRBD2 on 5 matching bases. Between the trimmed V and J ends, which lost 3 bases and 10 bases, there was a span of 16 bases. Germline V gives CDR1 SGHVS, CDR2 FQNEAQ. This CDR3 has 14 amino acids. DNA of the CDR3: TGTGCCAGCAGCTTGCGGGCCCAAATCGGGGAGCAGTTCTTC. This codes for CASSLRAQIGEQFF.

This clonotype was counted many times. The chain is built from TRBV6-2 or TRBV6-3 and TRBJ1-2; tentative D call: TRBD1 (5 bases). Deletions cut 2 bases from V and 8 bases from J, with 18 bases between. The CDR3 contains 15 residues. The germline CDR1 and CDR2 sequences are MNHEY and SVGEGT. The CDR3 loop is CASSYERQGVDGYTF. The CDR3 DNA reads as TGTGCCAGCAGTTACGAACGGCAGGGAGTCGACGGCTACACCTTC.

The J gene is TRBJ1-1, the V gene TRBV7-9; D remains ambiguous. This CDR3 region has 12 residues. Germline V gene data show CDR1 as SEHNR and CDR2 as FQNEAQ (reference sequence). V was trimmed by 8 bases and J by 7 bases, leaving 14 bases between them. The chain's CDR3 is CASSPATDEAFF. CDR3 bases: TGTGCCAGCTCCCCCGCCACGGATGAAGCTTTCTTT. Full variable domain (remainder filled in from reference TRBV7-9 and TRBJ1-1): DTGVSQNPRHKITKRGQNVTFRCDPISEHNRLYWYRQTLGQGPEFLTYFQNEAQLEKSRLLSDRFSAERPKGSFSTLEIQRTEQGDSAMYLCASSPATDEAFFGQGTRLTVV.

The V call is TRBV7-2, the J call TRBJ1-2; 7 positions agree with TRBD1. In germline, CDR1 is SGHTA, CDR2 FQGNSA. V lost 5 bases and J lost 5; bases outside the gene matches: 11. The CDR3 is 15 amino acids. The CDR3 sequence is CASSPGTAVVYGYTF. Written as DNA, the CDR3 is TGTGCCAGCAGCCCCGGGACAGCGGTTGTATATGGCTACACCTTC. The variable domain in full, completed from reference TRBV7-2 and TRBJ1-2, reads GAGVSQSPSNKVTEKGKDVELRCDPISGHTALYWYRQSLGQGLEFLIYFQGNSAPDKSGLPSDRFSAERTGGSVSTLTIQRTQQEDSAVYLCASSPGTAVVYGYTFGSGTRLTVV.

J is TRBJ2-1 and V is TRBV15, with D possibly being TRBD1 (6 bases). The CDR3 consists of 13 residues. The germline V gene has CDR1 LNHNV and CDR2 YYDKDF (reference sequence). Trimming left V 3 bases short and J 8 bases short, with 11 bases between. DNA of the CDR3: TGTGCCACCAGCAGGAACAGGGTCCATGAGCAGTTCTTC. Translated: CATSRNRVHEQFF.

The chain carries TRBV6-1 and TRBJ2-7; D call uncertain. Trimming shortened V by 3 bases and J by 2 bases, and 8 bases separated the two germline ends. CDR3 length: 13 amino acids. CDR1 and CDR2 (germline): MNHNS, SASEGT. DNA of the CDR3: TGTGCCAGCAGTGAGCGGCAAACCTACGAGCAGTACTTC. Translated, it gives CASSERQTYEQYF.